This T cell receptor beta chain was captured in a study of blood T cell repertoires in COVID-19. As for the study in general: Samples representing acute and convalescent COVID-19 were sourced from the United States, Italy and Spain. T cells, B-cell-depleted T cells, or PBMCs provided the cDNA or gDNA that served as material.

Authors' methods: Reference gene primer amplification yielded estimated nucleated cell counts. Sequenced by immunoSEQ multiplex PCR; TCRdb stores in-frame clones only, minus some. V and J calls and clone size come straight from that table; D and trimming were deduced from the DNA. The profile shows a few hundred thousand clones, around 90% of them singletons. This CDR3 is 13 amino acids long. Trimming pared 6 bases from V and 5 bases from J, leaving 13 bases between. Participants' reported clinical history set cohort assignment. Sequencing was done on a sample of PBMCs or T cells enriched from blood (not recorded which). The sequence was collected from a woman aged 45-60 years who had recovered from COVID-19. The chain recombines TRBV12-3 or TRBV12-4 with TRBJ2-5; possible D gene TRBD2, 6 bases. This CDR3 is CASRFTSSETQYF. The CDR3 DNA is TGTGCCAGCAGATTTACTAGCTCGGAGACCCAGTACTTC.